The clone carrying this TCR beta chain was counted between two and nine times. The antigen remains undetermined. The sample is drawn from a study of T-cell memory formation after mild COVID-19. Study-level findings and limits: Clones that contracted from day 15 to 85 had balanced CD4/CD8; later expanders were CD4+ biased.

Deletions cut 7 bases from V and 3 bases from J, with 12 bases between. Germline values: CDR1 WNHNN, CDR2 SYGVQD (reference sequence). The CDR3 is 14 amino acids. TCRdb ran MiXCR on the 5' RACE reads and lists one entry per CDR3 protein. The sample shows about 410,000 distinct CDR3 sequences, about a sixth of them seen only once. Sequenced material: PBMCs or a T cell subset sorted from them (not recorded which). The receptor was derived from a young man who had mild COVID-19 (a few samples of this study predate the infection). Cell type and time point are not known. The chain recombines TRBV10-1 with TRBJ2-2; tentative D call: TRBD1 (5 bases). CDR3 coding DNA: TGCGCCAGCATAGAAGTAGGGGACACCGGGGAGCTGTTTTTT. This encodes CASIEVGDTGELFF.